This entry lists 27 T cell receptor beta chains sequenced from one sample in a study of T cell responses to AZD1222 COVID-19 vaccine. Method: immunoSEQ multiplex PCR; TCRdb's copy keeps in-frame clones and lacks some. The table records roughly 120,000 clones, approximately 84% of them present only once. The source material was peripheral blood, sampled on day 0 of AZD1222 vaccination. These receptors were collected from an adult in good health.

This chain connects TRBV9 to TRBJ1-1; TRBD1 is a possible D gene (5 bases). The ends were cut back, 0 bases at V and 6 bases at J, with 15 bases in the middle. The CDR3 is made up of 15 amino acids. CDR1 is SGDLS and CDR2 is YYNGEE in the germline V gene. In nucleotides, the CDR3 is TGTGCCAGCAGCGTAGCCCCATCGGGGGGAGCTGAAGCTTTCTTT. This gives the protein CASSVAPSGGAEAFF.

The chain combines TRBV21-1 with TRBJ1-1. TRBV21-1 is a known pseudogene. The CDR3 covers 16 residues. CDR3 sequence: CASSPPGGERVTEAFF. Here the CDR3 DNA reads TGTGCCAGCAGCCCCCCGGGGGGGGAGAGGGTCACTGAAGCTTTCTTT.

This chain uses TRBV11-2 with TRBJ1-2; D unclear. The CDR3 consists of 15 residues. Germline CDR1 SGHAT, CDR2 FQNNGV. V lost 5 bases to trimming and J lost 4 bases, with 17 bases between them. In DNA form, the CDR3 reads TGTGCCAGCAGCAAAACAGCGGGGTTTGGCTATGGCTACACCTTC. Residues: CASSKTAGFGYGYTF.

This rearrangement joins TRBV11-2 to TRBJ2-7, with D uncertain. Deletions cut 1 base from V and 2 bases from J, with 6 bases between. The germline CDR1 and CDR2 sequences are SGHAT and FQNNGV. The CDR3 length is 13 residues. CDR3 DNA sequence: TGTGCCAGCAGCTTAGGTTCTGCCTACGAGCAGTACTTC. It translates to CASSLGSAYEQYF. Combining the CDR3 with reference TRBV11-2 and TRBJ2-7 gives the whole variable domain EAGVAQSPRYKIIEKRQSVAFWCNPISGHATLYWYQQILGQGPKLLIQFQNNGVVDDSQLPKDRFSAERLKGVDSTLKIQPAKLEDSAVYLCASSLGSAYEQYFGPGTRLTVT.

The CDR3 is CASSQRQGSMNTEAFF. DNA for the CDR3: TGTGCCAGCAGCCAAAGACAGGGATCAATGAACACTGAAGCTTTCTTT. The J gene is TRBJ1-1, the V gene TRBV11-3; 7 bases line up with TRBD1. CDR1 SGHNT and CDR2 YENEEA come from the germline V gene. The CDR3 is made up of 16 amino acids. V shed 5 bases, J shed 0 bases, and the junction held 9 bases outside the gene matches. The full variable domain, with the rest looked up from reference TRBV11-3 and TRBJ1-1, is EAGVVQSPRYKIIEKKQPVAFWCNPISGHNTLYWYLQNLGQGPELLIRYENEEAVDDSQLPKDRFSAERLKGVDSTLKIQPAELGDSAVYLCASSQRQGSMNTEAFFGQGTRLTVV.

This clone was seen a single time. V usage is TRBV11-3 and J usage is TRBJ2-1; D gene ambiguous. Trimming pared 3 bases from V and 1 base from J, leaving 7 bases between. Germline V lookup: CDR1 SGHNT, CDR2 YENEEA. This CDR3 is 14 amino acids long. Written as DNA, the CDR3 is TGTGCCAGCAGCTTGGGGTCTTCCTACAATGAGCAGTTCTTC. Translating gives CASSLGSSYNEQFF.

The genes are TRBV5-1 and TRBJ2-1; 8 bases map to TRBD1. Germline values: CDR1 SGHRS, CDR2 YFSETQ. The junction had 10 bases not matched to a gene; V was cut back by 2 bases and J by 0 bases. The CDR3 is 18 amino acids. The CDR3 DNA is TGCGCCAGCAGCTTAATCCCCGGGACAGGTGACTCCTACAATGAGCAGTTCTTC. Amino acid sequence: CASSLIPGTGDSYNEQFF. Using reference TRBV5-1 and TRBJ2-1 for the parts outside the CDR3, the full variable domain is KAGVTQTPRYLIKTRGQQVTLSCSPISGHRSVSWYQQTPGQGLQFLFEYFSETQRNKGNFPGRFSGRQFSNSRSEMNVSTLELGDSALYLCASSLIPGTGDSYNEQFFGPGTRLTVL.

V and J are TRBV20-1 and TRBJ2-7; D is uncertain. The V end lost 3 bases, the J end lost 0 bases, and 15 bases lay between the germline ends. The CDR3 is 15 amino acids. Germline V gives CDR1 DFQATT, CDR2 SNEGSKA (reference sequence). The CDR3 DNA reads TGCAGTGCTAGTCGGCAGCTTAGGAGCTCCTACGAGCAGTACTTC. Its protein is CSASRQLRSSYEQYF.

The chain has TRBV30 and TRBJ1-3, with D possibly being TRBD1 (5 bases). CDR1 is GTSNPN, CDR2 SVGIG, per germline (reference sequence). V was cut by 3 bases and J by 8 bases, with 23 bases left in between. This CDR3 is 16 amino acids long. The CDR3 DNA sequence: TGTGCCTGGAGAAGATGGGCAGGGAGCGTTGGGGACACCATATATTTT. Protein sequence: CAWRRWAGSVGDTIYF.

The genes are TRBV27 and TRBJ1-5; D ambiguous. V was trimmed by 2 bases and J by 1 base, leaving 6 bases between them. Germline V CDR1 and CDR2: MNHEY, SMNVEV (reference sequence). This CDR3 is built from 14 residues. CDR3 residues: CASSLISSNQPQHF. DNA of the CDR3: TGTGCCAGCAGTTTAATATCCAGCAATCAGCCCCAGCATTTT.

This clone has just a few counts. V usage is TRBV7-9 and J usage is TRBJ1-2; 7 positions agree with TRBD1. CDR1 and CDR2 (germline): SEHNR, FQNEAQ (reference sequence). This CDR3 is 14 amino acids long. V shed 5 bases and J 9 bases; nucleotides not matched to a gene: 12. CDR3 loop: CASSPGTVAMSYTF. CDR3 DNA sequence: TGTGCCAGCAGCCCCGGGACAGTGGCGATGAGCTACACCTTC. Full variable domain (missing parts from reference TRBV7-9 and TRBJ1-2): DTGVSQNPRHKITKRGQNVTFRCDPISEHNRLYWYRQTLGQGPEFLTYFQNEAQLEKSRLLSDRFSAERPKGSFSTLEIQRTEQGDSAMYLCASSPGTVAMSYTFGSGTRLTVV.

The J gene is TRBJ2-3, the V gene TRBV5-1, with 8 bases aligning to TRBD1. From germline, CDR1 is SGHRS and CDR2 YFSETQ. The CDR3 contains 19 residues. The ends lost 2 bases at V and 1 base at J; junction bases unmatched: 15. CDR3 sequence reads: CASSLRPGTGPLGTDTQYF. The CDR3 DNA sequence: TGCGCCAGCAGCTTAAGACCCGGGACAGGTCCTTTAGGCACAGATACGCAGTATTTT.

This chain links TRBV5-4 with TRBJ1-3, with D possibly matching TRBD1 (6 bases). The length of the CDR3 is 18 residues. In germline, CDR1 is SGHNT, CDR2 YYREEE (reference sequence). V gave up 4 bases and J gave up 0 bases, with 20 bases separating them. The CDR3 reads CASSPDRGGSISGNTIYF. CDR3 sequence (DNA): TGTGCCAGCAGCCCGGATAGGGGGGGCTCTATCTCTGGAAACACCATATATTTT.

This clone showed up just once. The J gene is TRBJ2-7, the V gene TRBV29-1; 8 positions agree with TRBD1. V lost 4 bases to trimming and J lost 2 bases; unmatched junction nucleotides: 7. The germline gives CDR1 SQVTM, CDR2 ANQGSEA. The CDR3 runs 14 residues. The CDR3 DNA is TGCAGCGTTGTGTCCCGACAGGGGCCCTACGAGCAGTACTTC. Residues: CSVVSRQGPYEQYF.

The chain is built from TRBV19 and TRBJ1-5; D gene ambiguous. CDR3 size: 17 residues. V gave up 0 bases and J gave up 0 bases, with 12 bases separating them. The germline V gene has CDR1 LNHDA and CDR2 SQIVND (reference sequence). The DNA of the CDR3 is TGTGCCAGTAGTATAGATACGCGGACTTATAGCAATCAGCCCCAGCATTTT. Translated: CASSIDTRTYSNQPQHF.

The CDR3 reads CASSQGGRQPQHF. Here the CDR3 DNA reads TGTGCCAGCAGCCAAGGGGGTCGGCAGCCCCAGCATTTT. The chain has TRBV3-1 (or the pseudogene TRBV3-2) and TRBJ1-5, with D unresolved. Germline-derived CDR1 and CDR2 are LGHDT and YNNKEL (reference sequence). Trimming took 1 base from V and 7 from J, leaving 8 bases between them. This CDR3 region has 13 residues.

This CDR3 reads CATSDILDFHEQFF. CDR3 in DNA: TGTGCCACCAGTGACATACTAGATTTCCATGAGCAGTTCTTC. The chain combines TRBV24-1 with TRBJ2-1; a weak D match, TRBD2 (5 bases). The CDR3 loop spans 14 amino acids. Germline values: CDR1 KGHDR, CDR2 SFDVKD. Between the trimmed V and J ends, which lost 4 bases and 8 bases, there was a span of 14 bases.

V is TRBV5-1 and J is TRBJ1-3; D is uncertain. Between the trimmed V and J ends, which lost 6 bases and 0 bases, there was a span of 7 bases. CDR3 length: 13 residues. The germline V gene has CDR1 SGHRS and CDR2 YFSETQ. The CDR3 sequence: CASTGDSGNTIYF. For the CDR3, the DNA is TGCGCCAGCACCGGGGACTCTGGAAACACCATATATTTT.

The chain uses TRBV27 and TRBJ1-5; tentatively, D is TRBD1 (6 bases). V was trimmed by 5 bases and J by 6 bases, leaving 23 bases between them. Per the germline V gene, CDR1 is MNHEY and CDR2 is SMNVEV (reference sequence). This CDR3 comprises 17 residues. The CDR3 sequence is CASSPEGSRGAGQPQHF. In DNA form, the CDR3 reads TGTGCCAGCAGTCCGGAGGGGAGTCGGGGGGCAGGTCAGCCCCAGCATTTT.

In nucleotides, the CDR3 is TGTGCCAGCAGCTTAGGGTATACTACTAACTATGGCTACACCTTC. The encoded protein is CASSLGYTTNYGYTF. V is TRBV5-5 and J is TRBJ1-2; no clear D gene. Trimming cost V 2 bases and J 0 bases, with 11 bases left between them. This CDR3 has 15 residues. CDR1 SGHKS and CDR2 YYEKEE come from the germline V gene (reference sequence).

This clone came up once. CDR3 loop: CASQDGGRANYGYTF. CDR3 DNA sequence: TGCGCCAGCCAAGATGGTGGCCGAGCTAACTATGGCTACACCTTC. The V gene is TRBV5-1, the J gene TRBJ1-2, with D unresolved. The CDR3 is 15 amino acids. Germline V CDR1 and CDR2: SGHRS, YFSETQ. V was cut by 7 bases and J by 0 bases, with 16 bases left in between.

This chain joins TRBV6-4 and TRBJ1-5, with D possibly TRBD1 on 5 matching bases. Germline V gives CDR1 MRHNA, CDR2 SNTAGT. Trimming shortened V by 5 bases and J by 3 bases, and 8 bases separated the two germline ends. The CDR3 is made up of 13 amino acids. The CDR3 sequence: CASSTRANQPQHF. CDR3 DNA sequence: TGTGCCAGCAGTACCAGGGCCAATCAGCCCCAGCATTTT.

This clone has ten or more counts. The CDR3 reads CSASRIELTSSGSGSYNSPLHF. The CDR3 coding sequence is TGCAGTGCTAGTAGGATAGAACTCACCTCATCAGGGTCGGGCTCCTATAATTCACCCCTCCACTTT. The chain carries TRBV20-1 and TRBJ1-6; D possibly corresponds to TRBD1 (5 bases). Germline CDR1 reads DFQATT; CDR2 reads SNEGSKA (reference sequence). Trimming removed 3 bases at V and 0 bases at J, with 30 bases between. The CDR3 consists of 22 residues.

This clone was picked up one time. The chain has TRBV2 and TRBJ2-5; no clear D gene. V was clipped by 6 bases and J by 5 bases, with 16 bases between them. The CDR3 runs to 14 residues. Germline V lookup: CDR1 SNHLY, CDR2 FYNNEI. CDR3: CASSLRGVTETQYF. The CDR3 DNA sequence: TGTGCCAGCAGCCTCCGAGGAGTTACGGAGACCCAGTACTTC.

This rearrangement joins TRBV6-5 to TRBJ1-5; 7 nucleotides align to TRBD1. The CDR3 consists of 15 residues. In germline, CDR1 is MNHEY, CDR2 SVGAGI. The trim removed 7 bases at V and 6 bases at J, leaving 12 bases unmatched. CDR3 in DNA: TGTGCCAGCACCGGCGACAGGGCAAGGGTTCAGCCCCAGCATTTT. Translated: CASTGDRARVQPQHF.

V is TRBV18 and J is TRBJ2-5; TRBD2 might be the D (6 bases). Germline lookup yields CDR1 KGHSH and CDR2 LQKENI. CDR3 length: 15 amino acids. The ends were cut back, 3 bases at V and 1 base at J, with 12 bases in the middle. The chain's CDR3 is CASSPGGSGQETQYF. CDR3 DNA sequence: TGTGCCAGCTCACCCGGTGGTAGCGGCCAAGAGACCCAGTACTTC. Variable domain in full (rest from reference TRBV18 and TRBJ2-5): NAGVMQNPRHLVRRRGQEARLRCSPMKGHSHVYWYRQLPEEGLKFMVYLQKENIIDESGMPKERFSAEFPKEGPSILRIQQVVRGDSAAYFCASSPGGSGQETQYFGPGTRLLVL.

This clone has a handful of counts. A much larger clone differs from this one at a single base, so this may be a read error. The sample has other DNA sequences that encode this CDR3 too. This rearrangement joins TRBV5-1 to TRBJ1-6, with 9 bases identical to TRBD1. The CDR3 covers 15 residues. V shed 1 base, J shed 10 bases, and the junction held 6 bases outside the gene matches. Germline V CDR1 and CDR2: SGHRS, YFSETQ. CDR3 region: CASSLKGQGGSPLHF. The DNA for the CDR3 is TGCGCCAGCAGCTTGAAGGGACAGGGTGGATCACCCCTCCACTTT.